A selection of T cell receptor beta chains follows, all from one sample in a study of cytomegalovirus exposure and HLA in healthy donors. Produced via immunoSEQ multiplex PCR; TCRdb's table is partial and in-frame only. The profile shows a few hundred thousand clones, roughly 89% of them singletons. Sequenced material: PBMCs. The receptors were sampled from a woman younger than 35 in good health and CMV-seronegative. The CDR3 runs from the conserved cysteine through the conserved F or W. Fields, in order: clone size, D gene, J gene, V gene, CDR3 length, CDR3 DNA, CDR3 protein. D genes are given only for firm matches. Clone size appears in some rows only: once, few, many, or a class for an expanded clone.

abundance: .
d_gene: .
j_gene: TRBJ2-1
v_gene: TRBV12-5
len: 13
CDR3nt: TGTGCTAGTGGTTTTGTCAGTTACAATGAGCAGTTCTTC
CDR3aa: CASGFVSYNEQFF

abundance: .
d_gene: TRBD1
j_gene: TRBJ2-1
v_gene: TRBV5-1
len: 16
CDR3nt: TGCGCCAGCAGTTCAATAGGACAGGGAAACTACAATGAGCAGTTCTTC
CDR3aa: CASSSIGQGNYNEQFF

abundance: .
d_gene: .
j_gene: TRBJ1-2
v_gene: TRBV6-5
len: 14
CDR3nt: TGTGCCAGCGGGACACCAGGGGAGAGAAACGGCTACACCTTC
CDR3aa: CASGTPGERNGYTF

abundance: .
d_gene: TRBD2
j_gene: TRBJ2-3
v_gene: TRBV5-1
len: 16
CDR3nt: TGCGCCAGCAGCTCAACTGGGACTAGCGGGGCAGATACGCAGTATTTT
CDR3aa: CASSSTGTSGADTQYF

abundance: few
d_gene: .
j_gene: TRBJ1-1
v_gene: TRBV6-1
len: 14
CDR3nt: TGTGCCAGCAGTGGGCAACAGGGATCCACTGAAGCTTTCTTT
CDR3aa: CASSGQQGSTEAFF

abundance: .
d_gene: TRBD2
j_gene: TRBJ2-5
v_gene: TRBV27
len: 21
CDR3nt: TGTGCCAGCAGTTTATACTTCGCGACTAGCGGGGAAAAAGCGCACCAAGAGACCCAGTACTTC
CDR3aa: CASSLYFATSGEKAHQETQYF

abundance: .
d_gene: TRBD2
j_gene: TRBJ2-3
v_gene: TRBV4-3
len: 18
CDR3nt: TGCGCCAGCAGCCCGGGACTAGCGGGAGGGCAGTTCACAGATACGCAGTATTTT
CDR3aa: CASSPGLAGGQFTDTQYF

abundance: .
d_gene: TRBD1
j_gene: TRBJ2-7
v_gene: TRBV19
len: 14
CDR3nt: TGTGCCAGTAGGCCGGGACAGGGCTCCTACGAGCAGTACTTC
CDR3aa: CASRPGQGSYEQYF

abundance: .
d_gene: .
j_gene: TRBJ1-2
v_gene: TRBV19
len: 13
CDR3nt: TGTGCCAGTAGTACGAACCCTGCGCGGGGCTACACCTTC
CDR3aa: CASSTNPARGYTF

abundance: .
d_gene: .
j_gene: TRBJ2-1
v_gene: TRBV5-4
len: 13
CDR3nt: TGTGCCAGCAGCTTGGCCGAGCGTAGTGAGCAGTTCTTC
CDR3aa: CASSLAERSEQFF

abundance: .
d_gene: TRBD1
j_gene: TRBJ2-5
v_gene: TRBV7-2
len: 16
CDR3nt: TGTGCCAGCAGCTTAGTAGGGGGACAGGGGATGGAGACCCAGTACTTC
CDR3aa: CASSLVGGQGMETQYF

abundance: .
d_gene: .
j_gene: TRBJ2-3
v_gene: TRBV2
len: 14
CDR3nt: TGTGCCAGCAGTGAAGTCGCAGTGCAGGGTACGCAGTATTTT
CDR3aa: CASSEVAVQGTQYF

abundance: .
d_gene: .
j_gene: TRBJ2-7
v_gene: TRBV2
len: 13
CDR3nt: TGTGCCAGCAGCCGGACTACCGAATACGAGCAGTACTTC
CDR3aa: CASSRTTEYEQYF

abundance: .
d_gene: TRBD1
j_gene: TRBJ2-3
v_gene: TRBV5-1
len: 15
CDR3nt: TGCGCCAGCAGCGGACCGGGACAGCCAATTAATACGCAGTATTTT
CDR3aa: CASSGPGQPINTQYF

abundance: .
d_gene: .
j_gene: TRBJ1-5
v_gene: TRBV18
len: 16
CDR3nt: TGTGCCAGCTCACCACCGGGCTCCTATAGCAATCAGCCCCAGCATTTT
CDR3aa: CASSPPGSYSNQPQHF

abundance: many
d_gene: TRBD2
j_gene: TRBJ2-2
v_gene: TRBV4-1
len: 16
CDR3nt: TGCGCCAGCAGCCGCTCTAGCGGGAGTTATACCGGGGAGCTGTTTTTT
CDR3aa: CASSRSSGSYTGELFF

abundance: .
d_gene: TRBD1
j_gene: TRBJ2-7
v_gene: TRBV28
len: 14
CDR3nt: TGTGCCAGCAGGATGACAGGGACCCGTGGAGAGCAGTACTTC
CDR3aa: CASRMTGTRGEQYF

abundance: .
d_gene: TRBD2
j_gene: TRBJ2-1
v_gene: TRBV6-4
len: 15
CDR3nt: TGTGCCAGCAGCCCGACTAGCGGGTTCGTTAATGAGCAGTTCTTC
CDR3aa: CASSPTSGFVNEQFF

abundance: .
d_gene: TRBD2
j_gene: TRBJ2-5
v_gene: TRBV18
len: 16
CDR3nt: TGTGCCAGCTCACCACTGCCACGGACTAGCGGAGAGACCCAGTACTTC
CDR3aa: CASSPLPRTSGETQYF

abundance: .
d_gene: TRBD1
j_gene: TRBJ1-5
v_gene: TRBV5-8
len: 18
CDR3nt: TGTGCCAGCAGCTTGGCCGTCGGGACAGGGAATAGCAATCAGCCCCAGCATTTT
CDR3aa: CASSLAVGTGNSNQPQHF

abundance: .
d_gene: .
j_gene: TRBJ2-7
v_gene: TRBV21-1
len: 15
CDR3nt: TGTGCCAGCAGCCCGCCAAAAGCGGCAGCCTACGAGCAGTACTTC
CDR3aa: CASSPPKAAAYEQYF

abundance: few
d_gene: .
j_gene: TRBJ1-5
v_gene: TRBV27
len: 14
CDR3nt: TGTGCCAGCAGTTTCAACAGGGGCAATCAGCCCCAGCATTTT
CDR3aa: CASSFNRGNQPQHF

abundance: .
d_gene: TRBD2
j_gene: TRBJ2-3
v_gene: TRBV7-6
len: 15
CDR3nt: TGTGCCAGCACCCAAGCGGGGGGATACACAGATACGCAGTATTTT
CDR3aa: CASTQAGGYTDTQYF

abundance: .
d_gene: .
j_gene: TRBJ2-7
v_gene: TRBV9
len: 14
CDR3nt: TGTGCCAGCAGCGAACGGGACACATCCTACGAGCAGTACTTC
CDR3aa: CASSERDTSYEQYF

abundance: .
d_gene: TRBD2
j_gene: TRBJ2-7
v_gene: TRBV28
len: 14
CDR3nt: TGTGCCAGCAGGCTAGCGGGAAGCACCTACGAGCAGTACTTC
CDR3aa: CASRLAGSTYEQYF

abundance: .
d_gene: .
j_gene: TRBJ1-1
v_gene: TRBV28
len: 14
CDR3nt: TGTGCCAGCAAGACAGAGACCAAGAACACTGAAGCTTTCTTT
CDR3aa: CASKTETKNTEAFF

abundance: .
d_gene: TRBD2
j_gene: TRBJ2-7
v_gene: TRBV9
len: 15
CDR3nt: TGTGCCAGCAGCGTACGGGGTAGCGGGTCCCACGAGCAGTACTTC
CDR3aa: CASSVRGSGSHEQYF

abundance: .
d_gene: .
j_gene: TRBJ2-7
v_gene: TRBV5-1
len: 15
CDR3nt: TGCGCCAGCAGCTTGGTCGCGGGGACCCCCTACGAGCAGTACTTC
CDR3aa: CASSLVAGTPYEQYF

abundance: .
d_gene: .
j_gene: TRBJ2-7
v_gene: TRBV5-1
len: 15
CDR3nt: TGCGCCAGCAGCTTGGGAGTGGGGGGAGGCTACGAGCAGTACTTC
CDR3aa: CASSLGVGGGYEQYF

abundance: .
d_gene: .
j_gene: TRBJ1-2
v_gene: TRBV7-6
len: 16
CDR3nt: TGTGCCAGCAGCCCTCAGACGGACGGGATTGGGAATGGCTACACCTTC
CDR3aa: CASSPQTDGIGNGYTF

abundance: few
d_gene: TRBD1
j_gene: TRBJ1-2
v_gene: TRBV30
len: 14
CDR3nt: TGTGCCTGGAGTCGAGGGACAGGGGGCGATGGCTACACCTTC
CDR3aa: CAWSRGTGGDGYTF

abundance: .
d_gene: TRBD2
j_gene: TRBJ2-1
v_gene: TRBV19
len: 16
CDR3nt: TGTGCCAGTACCCCGACCTCAGCGGGAACCTACAATGAGCAGTTCTTC
CDR3aa: CASTPTSAGTYNEQFF

abundance: .
d_gene: .
j_gene: TRBJ1-1
v_gene: TRBV27
len: 13
CDR3nt: TGTGCCAGCAGTTTAGTCCAGAACACTGAAGCTTTCTTT
CDR3aa: CASSLVQNTEAFF

abundance: .
d_gene: .
j_gene: TRBJ1-1
v_gene: TRBV27
len: 14
CDR3nt: TGTGCCAGCAGTTTATCTGCGACTGGGACTGAAGCTTTCTTT
CDR3aa: CASSLSATGTEAFF

abundance: .
d_gene: TRBD1
j_gene: TRBJ1-2
v_gene: TRBV19
len: 14
CDR3nt: TGTGCCAGTAGTCTCCCGACAGGGGGTAGTGGCTACACCTTC
CDR3aa: CASSLPTGGSGYTF

abundance: once
d_gene: .
j_gene: TRBJ1-3
v_gene: TRBV12-5
len: 12
CDR3nt: TGTGCTAGTGATGTGAGTGGAAACACCATATATTTT
CDR3aa: CASDVSGNTIYF

abundance: .
d_gene: .
j_gene: TRBJ2-7
v_gene: TRBV4-1
len: 17
CDR3nt: TGCGCCAGCAGCCAAGCAAGGGGGTCGGCCCGCCCCTACGAGCAGTACTTC
CDR3aa: CASSQARGSARPYEQYF

abundance: .
d_gene: TRBD1
j_gene: TRBJ1-5
v_gene: TRBV6-1
len: 16
CDR3nt: TGTGCCAGCAGTGAAGCCGTCCGGGACAGGACCCAGCCCCAGCATTTT
CDR3aa: CASSEAVRDRTQPQHF

abundance: .
d_gene: .
j_gene: TRBJ1-2
v_gene: TRBV27
len: 15
CDR3nt: TGTGCCAGCAGTTTATCCCCGGACTGGAACTATGGCTACACCTTC
CDR3aa: CASSLSPDWNYGYTF

abundance: .
d_gene: TRBD2
j_gene: TRBJ2-1
v_gene: TRBV28
len: 15
CDR3nt: TGTGCCAGCGGATTGGGCGGGAGCTCCTACAATGAGCAGTTCTTC
CDR3aa: CASGLGGSSYNEQFF

abundance: .
d_gene: .
j_gene: TRBJ2-1
v_gene: TRBV27
len: 13
CDR3nt: TGTGCCAGCAGACTACTAGCTGGTACTGAGCAGTTCTTC
CDR3aa: CASRLLAGTEQFF

abundance: many
d_gene: .
j_gene: TRBJ2-2
v_gene: TRBV10-3
len: 16
CDR3nt: TGTGCCATCAGTGTGAGGGTCCCGCCGGACACCGGGGAGCTGTTTTTT
CDR3aa: CAISVRVPPDTGELFF